This TCR beta chain was sequenced during a study of cytomegalovirus exposure and HLA in healthy donors. The CDR3 runs 14 residues. Between the trimmed V and J ends, which lost 0 bases and 6 bases, there was a span of 9 bases. Per the germline V gene, CDR1 is SGHNT and CDR2 is YYREEE (reference sequence). Findings and caveats of the study: A later analysis reportedly found fewer N-insertions in an Asian-associated ancestry cluster than the roughly 670-donor mean. Analysis performed later found roughly 17,000 TCR beta sequences associated with HLA alleles at 0.05 false discovery rate.

For this clone: Its antigen remains unknown. Distinct nucleotide sequences in the sample also encode this CDR3.

Primers for the PCR totalled 60 Vbeta and 13 Jbeta. The data were produced by immunoSEQ multiplex PCR, yet TCRdb's version contains in-frame clones alone and is incomplete. The data show approximately 90,000 clones, about 74% seen once. This sequence joins TRBV5-4 and TRBJ2-2; D gene ambiguous. This receptor was identified in a man aged 25-45 years in good health and CMV-seronegative. The specimen sequenced was PBMCs. CDR3 nucleotides: TGTGCCAGCAGCTTGGGCGTATCCGCCGGGGAGCTGTTTTTT. This codes for CASSLGVSAGELFF. Full variable domain (outside the CDR3, taken from reference TRBV5-4 and TRBJ2-2): ETGVTQSPTHLIKTRGQQVTLRCSSQSGHNTVSWYQQALGQGPQFIFQYYREEENGRGNFPPRFSGLQFPNYSSELNVNALELDDSALYLCASSLGVSAGELFFGEGSRLTVL.